This T cell receptor beta chain was sequenced for a study of CD4 and CD8 cells across lung adenocarcinoma regions (dated by TCRdb to about 2018). At the level of the whole study: The study examined intratumor heterogeneity of the T cell receptor repertoire by comparing tumor centers with tumor margins.

Donors were patients with localized lung adenocarcinoma, a subtype of non-small cell lung cancer. Samples were obtained from the margins of localized lung adenocarcinomas. For TCR repertoire analysis, CD8+ T cells from tumor tissue were profiled separately from CD4+ T cells. The library came from PCR. Reads for this sample came from a HiSeq X Ten. TCRdb itself trimmed the public reads at Q25 with fastp, ran MiXCR and retained productive beta chains. Duplicate CDR3 protein sequences are folded into a single record with the most common DNA and genes. This sample holds approximately 5,000 distinct CDR3 sequences; around 49% were observed only once. The ten top clones hold roughly 90% of the sample. Details on this clonotype: The specificity of this receptor is unknown. Qualities for individual bases were not recorded, and no much larger clone is one base off.

Including the terminal cysteine and phenylalanine, the CDR3 comprises 13 residues. The retained sequence is limited to the CDR3, 39 bases, with the frame set at the first base. CDR1 MNHNS and CDR2 SASEGT are derived from the germline V gene. V is cut by 7 bases and J by 4 bases, and the space between the germline ends is 8 bases. The rearrangement joined TRBV6-1 to TRBJ1-6, with no confident D gene call. The sample taken for sequencing was CD8+ T cells from the margin of a lung tumor. Read against the paper, the sample's cell subset or site label means: tumor margin region. This TCR was recovered from a male donor with lung adenocarcinoma. The CD4 and CD8 labels of this study may be unreliable. DNA sequence: TGTGCCAGCACCTTACAATATAATTCACCCCTCCACTTT. Its protein product is CASTLQYNSPLHF.